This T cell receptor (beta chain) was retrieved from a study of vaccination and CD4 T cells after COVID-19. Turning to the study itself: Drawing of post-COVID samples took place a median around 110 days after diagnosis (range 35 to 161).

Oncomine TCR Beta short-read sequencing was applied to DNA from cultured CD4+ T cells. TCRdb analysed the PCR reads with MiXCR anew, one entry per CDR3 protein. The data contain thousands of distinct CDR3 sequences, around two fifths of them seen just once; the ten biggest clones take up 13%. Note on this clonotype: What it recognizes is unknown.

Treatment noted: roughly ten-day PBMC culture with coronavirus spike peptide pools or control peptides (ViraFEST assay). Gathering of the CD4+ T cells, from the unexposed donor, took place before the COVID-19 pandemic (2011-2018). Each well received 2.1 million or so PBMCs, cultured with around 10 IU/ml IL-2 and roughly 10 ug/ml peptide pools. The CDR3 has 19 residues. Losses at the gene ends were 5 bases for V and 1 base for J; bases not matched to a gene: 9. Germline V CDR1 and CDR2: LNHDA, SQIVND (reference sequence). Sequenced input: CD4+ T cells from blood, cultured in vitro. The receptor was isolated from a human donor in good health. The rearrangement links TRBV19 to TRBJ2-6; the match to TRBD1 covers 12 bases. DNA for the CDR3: TGTGCCAGTAGTCCCCCGACGGGACAGGGGGCTTCTGGGGCCAACGTCCTGACTTTC. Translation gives CASSPPTGQGASGANVLTF. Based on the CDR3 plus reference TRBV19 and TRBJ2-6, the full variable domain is DGGITQSPKYLFRKEGQNVTLSCEQNLNHDAMYWYRQDPGQGLRLIYYSQIVNDFQKGDIAEGYSVSREKKESFPLTVTSAQKNPTAFYLCASSPPTGQGASGANVLTFGAGSRLTVL.